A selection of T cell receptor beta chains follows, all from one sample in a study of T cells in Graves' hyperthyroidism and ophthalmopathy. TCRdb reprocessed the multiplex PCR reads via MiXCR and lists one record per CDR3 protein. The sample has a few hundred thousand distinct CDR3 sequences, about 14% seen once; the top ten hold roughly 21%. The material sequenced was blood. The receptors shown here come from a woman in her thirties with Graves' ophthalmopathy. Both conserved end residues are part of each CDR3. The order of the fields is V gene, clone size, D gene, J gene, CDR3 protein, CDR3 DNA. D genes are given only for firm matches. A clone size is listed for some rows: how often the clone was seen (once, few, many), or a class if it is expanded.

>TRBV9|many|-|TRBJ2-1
CASSGGTVPNEQFF
TGTGCCAGCAGCGGCGGGACGGTACCTAATGAGCAGTTCTTC
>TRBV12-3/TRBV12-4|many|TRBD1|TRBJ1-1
CASSLPPGQGKDTEAFF
TGTGCCAGCAGTTTACCTCCGGGACAGGGGAAGGACACTGAAGCTTTCTTT
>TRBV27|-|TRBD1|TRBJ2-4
CASSQGQGGWNIQYF
TGTGCCAGCAGTCAAGGACAGGGAGGATGGAACATTCAGTACTTC
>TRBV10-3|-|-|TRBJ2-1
CAISESVRVGNEQFF
TGTGCCATCAGTGAGTCCGTCAGGGTGGGCAATGAGCAGTTCTTC
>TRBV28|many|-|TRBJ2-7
CASSLFPRSSYEQYF
TGTGCCAGCAGTTTGTTTCCGAGGTCGTCCTACGAGCAGTACTTC
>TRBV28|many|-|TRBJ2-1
CASRTPGDLVNEQFF
TGTGCCAGCAGGACCCCGGGGGATTTGGTCAATGAGCAGTTCTTC
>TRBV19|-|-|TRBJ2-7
CASSIGHSYEQYF
TGTGCCAGTAGTATAGGGCATTCCTACGAGCAGTACTTC
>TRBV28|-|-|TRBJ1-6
CASSLSPSSYNSPLHF
TGTGCCAGCAGTTTAAGCCCCAGCTCCTATAATTCACCCCTCCACTTT
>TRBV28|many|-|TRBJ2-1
CASSFSYDRRSYNEQFF
TGTGCCAGCAGTTTTAGTTACGACAGAAGATCCTACAATGAGCAGTTCTTC
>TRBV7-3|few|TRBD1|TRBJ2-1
CASSPGDRGFGEQFF
TGTGCCAGCAGCCCGGGGGACAGGGGGTTTGGTGAGCAGTTCTTC
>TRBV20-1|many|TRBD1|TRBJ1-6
CSAPRQGVGSPLHF
TGCAGTGCTCCGCGACAGGGGGTTGGCTCACCCCTCCACTTT
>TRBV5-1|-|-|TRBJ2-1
CASSRAGDSARSYNEQFF
TGCGCCAGCAGCCGCGCTGGCGATAGCGCCCGCTCCTACAATGAGCAGTTCTTC
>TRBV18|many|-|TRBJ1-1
CASSGGLNTEAFF
TGTGCCAGCTCAGGGGGCCTGAACACTGAAGCTTTCTTT
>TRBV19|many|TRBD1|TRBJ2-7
CASTKGTGGHEQYF
TGTGCCAGCACGAAAGGGACAGGGGGCCACGAGCAGTACTTC
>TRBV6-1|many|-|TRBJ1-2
CASSELSYGYTF
TGTGCCAGCAGTGAACTTAGCTATGGCTACACCTTC
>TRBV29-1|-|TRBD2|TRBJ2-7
CSVQGLAGDEQYF
TGCAGCGTCCAAGGACTAGCGGGAGACGAGCAGTACTTC
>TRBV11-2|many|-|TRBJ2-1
CATKTPSNEQFF
TGTGCCACCAAGACTCCTAGCAATGAGCAGTTCTTC
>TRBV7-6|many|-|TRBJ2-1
CASSLSGISYNEQFF
TGTGCCAGCAGCTTGTCGGGGATCTCCTACAATGAGCAGTTCTTC
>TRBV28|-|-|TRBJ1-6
CASLYQARDYYNSPLHF
TGTGCCAGCCTATACCAAGCGAGGGATTACTATAATTCACCCCTCCACTTT
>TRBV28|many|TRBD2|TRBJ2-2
CASSYLIYKKTSGGRNTGELFF
TGTGCCAGCAGTTACTTAATATACAAAAAAACTAGCGGGGGGCGTAACACCGGGGAGCTGTTTTTT
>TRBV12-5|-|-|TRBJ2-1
CASGHGGQSYNEQFF
TGTGCTAGTGGTCACGGGGGGCAATCCTACAATGAGCAGTTCTTC
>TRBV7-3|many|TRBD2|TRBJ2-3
CASSPLGGGTQYF
TGTGCCAGCAGCCCCCTCGGGGGGGGTACGCAGTATTTT